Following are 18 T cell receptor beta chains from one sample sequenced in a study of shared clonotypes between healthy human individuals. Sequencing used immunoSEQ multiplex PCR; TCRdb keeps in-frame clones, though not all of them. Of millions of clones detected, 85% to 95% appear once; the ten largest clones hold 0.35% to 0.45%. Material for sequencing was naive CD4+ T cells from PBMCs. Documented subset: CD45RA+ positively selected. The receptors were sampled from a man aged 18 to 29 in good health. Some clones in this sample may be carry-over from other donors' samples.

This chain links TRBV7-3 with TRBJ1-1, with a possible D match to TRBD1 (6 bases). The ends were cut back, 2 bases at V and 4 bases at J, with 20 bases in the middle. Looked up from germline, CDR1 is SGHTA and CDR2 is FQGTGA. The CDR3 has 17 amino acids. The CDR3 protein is CASSLLGATGGVTEAFF. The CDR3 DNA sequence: TGTGCCAGCAGCTTACTCGGGGCGACAGGTGGGGTCACTGAAGCTTTCTTT. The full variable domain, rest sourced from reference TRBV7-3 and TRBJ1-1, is GAGVSQTPSNKVTEKGKYVELRCDPISGHTALYWYRQSLGQGPEFLIYFQGTGAADDSGLPNDRFFAVRPEGSVSTLKIQRTERGDSAVYLCASSLLGATGGVTEAFFGQGTRLTVV.

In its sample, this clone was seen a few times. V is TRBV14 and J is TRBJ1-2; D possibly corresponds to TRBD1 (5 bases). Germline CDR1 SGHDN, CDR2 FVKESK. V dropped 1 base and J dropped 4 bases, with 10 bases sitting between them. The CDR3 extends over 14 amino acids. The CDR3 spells CASSQAQGLYGYTF. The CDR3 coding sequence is TGTGCCAGCAGCCAAGCTCAGGGCCTCTATGGCTACACCTTC.

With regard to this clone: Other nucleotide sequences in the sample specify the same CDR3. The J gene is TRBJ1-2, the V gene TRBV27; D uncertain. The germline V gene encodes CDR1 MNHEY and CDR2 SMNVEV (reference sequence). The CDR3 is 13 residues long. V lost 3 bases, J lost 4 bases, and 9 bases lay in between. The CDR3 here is CASSFRGFYGYTF. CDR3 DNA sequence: TGTGCCAGCAGTTTCCGGGGATTCTATGGCTACACCTTC.

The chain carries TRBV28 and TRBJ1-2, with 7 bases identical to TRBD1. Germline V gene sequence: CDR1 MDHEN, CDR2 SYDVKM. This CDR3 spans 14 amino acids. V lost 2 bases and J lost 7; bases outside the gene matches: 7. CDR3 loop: CASSLVSGGGGYTF. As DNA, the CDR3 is TGTGCCAGCAGTTTAGTGTCAGGGGGAGGTGGCTACACCTTC.

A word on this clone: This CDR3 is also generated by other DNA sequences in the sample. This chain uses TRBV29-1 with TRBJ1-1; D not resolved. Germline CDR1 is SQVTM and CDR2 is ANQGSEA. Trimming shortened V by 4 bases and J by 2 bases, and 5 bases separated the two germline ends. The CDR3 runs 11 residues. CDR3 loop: CSVVTNTEAFF. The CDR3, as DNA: TGCAGCGTTGTAACCAACACTGAAGCTTTCTTT.

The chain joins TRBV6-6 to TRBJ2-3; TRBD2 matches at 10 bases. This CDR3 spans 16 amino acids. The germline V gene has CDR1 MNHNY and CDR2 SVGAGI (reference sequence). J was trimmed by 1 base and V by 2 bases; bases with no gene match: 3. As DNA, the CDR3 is TGTGCCAGCAGTTACAGGACTAGCGGACGCACAGATACGCAGTATTTT. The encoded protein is CASSYRTSGRTDTQYF.

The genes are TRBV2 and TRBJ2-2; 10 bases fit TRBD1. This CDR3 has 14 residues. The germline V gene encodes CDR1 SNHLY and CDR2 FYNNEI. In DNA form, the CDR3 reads TGTGCTACAAGACAGGGGGCGCGCACCGGGGAGCTGTTTTTT. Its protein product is CATRQGARTGELFF.

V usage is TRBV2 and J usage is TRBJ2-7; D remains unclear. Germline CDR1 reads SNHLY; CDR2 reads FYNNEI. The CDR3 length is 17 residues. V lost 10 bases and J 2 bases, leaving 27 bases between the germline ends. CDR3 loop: CATTRPSKTPRPYEQYF. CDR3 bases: TGTGCCACCACAAGACCCTCTAAGACACCGCGTCCCTACGAGCAGTACTTC.

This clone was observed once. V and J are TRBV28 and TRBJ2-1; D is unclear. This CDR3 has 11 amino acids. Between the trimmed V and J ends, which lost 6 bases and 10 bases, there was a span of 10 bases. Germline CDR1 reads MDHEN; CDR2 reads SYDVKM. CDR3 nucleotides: TGTGCCAGCAGCAGCTTATTGGAGCAGTTCTTC. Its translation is CASSSLLEQFF.

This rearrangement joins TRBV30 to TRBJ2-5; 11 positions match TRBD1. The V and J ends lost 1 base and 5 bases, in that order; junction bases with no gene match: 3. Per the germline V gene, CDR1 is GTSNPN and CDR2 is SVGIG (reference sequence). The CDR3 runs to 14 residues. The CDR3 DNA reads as TGTGCCTGGAGTGCGGACAGGGGGCAGGAGACCCAGTACTTC. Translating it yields CAWSADRGQETQYF.

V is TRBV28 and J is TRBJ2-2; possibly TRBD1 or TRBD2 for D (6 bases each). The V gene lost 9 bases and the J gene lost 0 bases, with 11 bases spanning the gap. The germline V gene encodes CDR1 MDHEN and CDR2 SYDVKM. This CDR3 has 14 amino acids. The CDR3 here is CASGGQSNTGELFF. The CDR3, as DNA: TGTGCCAGTGGGGGGCAGTCGAACACCGGGGAGCTGTTTTTT.

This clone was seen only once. The CDR3 nucleotides read TGTGCCACCAGACTCCGGGGGTGGGGTGGCTACACCTTC. As protein: CATRLRGWGGYTF. The chain links TRBV15 to TRBJ1-2; perhaps TRBD1 as D (5 bases). The V end lost 6 bases, the J end lost 7 bases, and 15 bases lay between the germline ends. The CDR3 is 13 amino acids. In germline, CDR1 is LNHNV, CDR2 YYDKDF (reference sequence). The full variable domain, in which reference TRBV15 and TRBJ1-2 provide the parts outside the CDR3, is DAMVIQNPRYQVTQFGKPVTLSCSQTLNHNVMYWYQQKSSQAPKLLFHYYDKDFNNEADTPDNFQSRRPNTSFCFLDIRSPGLGDTAMYLCATRLRGWGGYTFGSGTRLTVV.

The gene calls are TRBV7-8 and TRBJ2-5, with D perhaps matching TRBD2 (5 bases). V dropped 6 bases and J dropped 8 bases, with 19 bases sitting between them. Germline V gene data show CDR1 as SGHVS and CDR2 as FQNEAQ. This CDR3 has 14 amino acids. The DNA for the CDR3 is TGTGCCAGCAGTTGGACGGCGACCGGGGAAACCCAGTACTTC. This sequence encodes CASSWTATGETQYF.

CDR3 nucleotides: TGTGCCAGCAGCTTGGCCGCGGGAGGCGCAGATACGCAGTATTTT. The encoded protein is CASSLAAGGADTQYF. The V gene is TRBV7-2, the J gene TRBJ2-3; 8 positions match TRBD2. Germline V gene sequence: CDR1 SGHTA, CDR2 FQGNSA. This CDR3 spans 15 amino acids. Trimming removed 3 bases from V and 4 bases from J; junction bases left unmatched: 6. Full variable domain (remainder filled in from reference TRBV7-2 and TRBJ2-3): GAGVSQSPSNKVTEKGKDVELRCDPISGHTALYWYRQSLGQGLEFLIYFQGNSAPDKSGLPSDRFSAERTGGSVSTLTIQRTQQEDSAVYLCASSLAAGGADTQYFGPGTRLTVL.

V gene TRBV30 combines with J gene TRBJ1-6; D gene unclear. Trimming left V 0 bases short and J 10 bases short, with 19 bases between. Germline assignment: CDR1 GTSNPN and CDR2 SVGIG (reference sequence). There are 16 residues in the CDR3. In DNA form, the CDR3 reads TGTGCCTGGAGTGTCCCGGTAGGGAGTCTCGAATCACCCCTCCACTTT. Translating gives CAWSVPVGSLESPLHF. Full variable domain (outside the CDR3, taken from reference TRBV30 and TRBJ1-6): SQTIHQWPATLVQPVGSPLSLECTVEGTSNPNLYWYRQAAGRGLQLLFYSVGIGQISSEVPQNLSASRPQDRQFILSSKKLLLSDSGFYLCAWSVPVGSLESPLHFGNGTRLTVT.

CDR3 coding DNA: TGTGCCAGCAGCTTCAATAGAGGTCGCGCTGAGCAGTTCTTC. This gives the protein CASSFNRGRAEQFF. The chain combines TRBV11-3 with TRBJ2-1; no firm D call. The CDR3 consists of 14 residues. V lost 3 bases, J lost 9 bases, and 15 bases lay in between. Looked up from germline, CDR1 is SGHNT and CDR2 is YENEEA.

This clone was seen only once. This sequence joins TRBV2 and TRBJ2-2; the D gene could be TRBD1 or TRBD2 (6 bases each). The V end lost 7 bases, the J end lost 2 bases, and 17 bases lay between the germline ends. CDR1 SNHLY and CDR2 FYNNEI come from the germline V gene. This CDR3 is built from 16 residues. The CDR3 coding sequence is TGTGCCAGCAACGAATGGGGGGCGAAAAACACCGGGGAGCTGTTTTTT. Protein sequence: CASNEWGAKNTGELFF.

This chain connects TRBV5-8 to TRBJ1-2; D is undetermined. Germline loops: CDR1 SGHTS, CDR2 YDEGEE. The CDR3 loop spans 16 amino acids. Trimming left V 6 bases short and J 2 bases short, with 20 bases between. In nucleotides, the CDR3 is TGTGCCAGCACCCAACGTGGCAGCCCGATCAACTATGGCTACACCTTC. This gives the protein CASTQRGSPINYGYTF.